A single sample is the source of the 29 T cell receptor beta chains below, sequenced in a study of beta chain features in type 1 diabetes. Expressed TCRB transcripts were sequenced because the isolated RNA had all been reverse transcribed beforehand. Assay used: immunoSEQ multiplex PCR; TCRdb lists only in-frame clones, some missing. The profile covers about 210,000 clones, with 11% appearing a single time and roughly 1.4% taken by the ten largest. The sample was central memory CD4+ T cells from blood. The receptors come from a man aged 18 to 29 in good health.

V gene TRBV10-1 combines with J gene TRBJ1-1; D may be TRBD1 (5 bases). V lost 3 bases and J lost 5, with 19 bases in between. The CDR3 totals 16 residues. The germline V gene has CDR1 WNHNN and CDR2 SYGVQD (reference sequence). This CDR3 is CASSDREGHFRTEAFF. In DNA, the CDR3 is TGCGCCAGCAGTGACCGGGAGGGGCATTTTAGGACTGAAGCTTTCTTT.

This clone showed up just a few times. The CDR3 loop is CSVEVGGYEETQYF. For the CDR3, the DNA is TGCAGCGTTGAGGTGGGCGGGTACGAAGAGACCCAGTACTTC. This chain joins TRBV29-1 and TRBJ2-5; D may be TRBD2 (5 bases). Trimming took off 3 bases at V and 3 bases at J, with 14 bases between the two ends. There are 14 residues in the CDR3. Per germline, CDR1 SQVTM and CDR2 ANQGSEA.

V usage is TRBV7-3 and J usage is TRBJ1-2; 7 nucleotides line up with TRBD1. The CDR3 sequence is 14 residues long. V lost 5 bases and J lost 2; bases outside the gene matches: 5. In germline, CDR1 is SGHTA, CDR2 FQGTGA. The CDR3 DNA follows: TGTGCCAGCAGCGCTGGGACAGTCAACTATGGCTACACCTTC. It codes for CASSAGTVNYGYTF.

This clone was seen a few times. The J gene is TRBJ1-1, the V gene TRBV5-8, with a tentative D call TRBD1 (5 bases). Germline assignment: CDR1 SGHTS and CDR2 YDEGEE. This CDR3 is built from 16 residues. V lost 5 bases, J lost 3 bases, and 20 bases lay in between. The CDR3 is CASSLQGWARDTEAFF. The DNA of the CDR3 is TGTGCCAGCAGTCTCCAGGGTTGGGCACGTGACACTGAAGCTTTCTTT. The full variable domain, completed using reference TRBV5-8 and TRBJ1-1, is EAGVTQSPTHLIKTRGQQATLRCSPISGHTSVYWYQQALGLGLQFLLWYDEGEERNRGNFPPRFSGRQFPNYSSELNVNALELEDSALYLCASSLQGWARDTEAFFGQGTRLTVV.

There are a few counts of this clone. The V call is TRBV5-1, the J call TRBJ1-1, with 8 bases matching TRBD1. The CDR3 runs 17 residues. J lost 1 base, V lost 2 bases, and 10 bases had no gene match. In germline, CDR1 is SGHRS, CDR2 YFSETQ. In nucleotides, the CDR3 is TGCGCCAGCAGCTTTGAGGGACAGGCAACAGGGAACACTGAAGCTTTCTTT. Its translation is CASSFEGQATGNTEAFF. The entire variable domain, with the rest obtained from reference TRBV5-1 and TRBJ1-1, is as follows: KAGVTQTPRYLIKTRGQQVTLSCSPISGHRSVSWYQQTPGQGLQFLFEYFSETQRNKGNFPGRFSGRQFSNSRSEMNVSTLELGDSALYLCASSFEGQATGNTEAFFGQGTRLTVV.

The gene calls are TRBV5-5 and TRBJ2-3, with 10 bases matching TRBD2. Germline V gene data show CDR1 as SGHKS and CDR2 as YYEKEE (reference sequence). This CDR3 comprises 15 residues. The ends lost 2 bases at V and 1 base at J; junction bases unmatched: 1. Here the CDR3 reads CASSFGLAGTDTQYF. Written as DNA, the CDR3 is TGTGCCAGCAGCTTCGGACTAGCGGGCACAGATACGCAGTATTTT.

The chain combines TRBV7-9 with TRBJ2-5; TRBD1 agrees at 9 bases. The ends lost 5 bases at V and 2 bases at J; junction bases unmatched: 3. CDR1 SEHNR and CDR2 FQNEAQ come from the germline V gene (reference sequence). This CDR3 comprises 14 residues. The CDR3 region has the DNA TGTGCCAGCAGCCTAGGGACAGGGCAAGAGACCCAGTACTTC. This encodes CASSLGTGQETQYF. Full variable domain (remainder filled in from reference TRBV7-9 and TRBJ2-5): DTGVSQNPRHKITKRGQNVTFRCDPISEHNRLYWYRQTLGQGPEFLTYFQNEAQLEKSRLLSDRFSAERPKGSFSTLEIQRTEQGDSAMYLCASSLGTGQETQYFGPGTRLLVL.

The chain is built from TRBV25-1 and TRBJ2-2; the match to TRBD1 covers 9 bases. The germline CDR1 and CDR2 sequences are MGHDK and SYGVNS. The CDR3 has 16 amino acids. V shed 3 bases, J shed 2 bases, and the junction held 4 bases outside the gene matches. The CDR3 DNA reads TGTGCCAGCAGTGACCCGGGACAGGGTAACACCGGGGAGCTGTTTTTT. Translating gives CASSDPGQGNTGELFF. Full variable domain (missing parts from reference TRBV25-1 and TRBJ2-2): EADIYQTPRYLVIGTGKKITLECSQTMGHDKMYWYQQDPGMELHLIHYSYGVNSTEKGDLSSESTVSRIRTEHFPLTLESARPSHTSQYLCASSDPGQGNTGELFFGEGSRLTVL.

There are a few counts of this clone. This chain links TRBV18 with TRBJ2-1, with unresolved D. Trimming left V 6 bases short and J 2 bases short, with 20 bases between. CDR1 and CDR2 from the germline V gene are KGHSH and LQKENI. The CDR3 is made up of 17 amino acids. The CDR3 DNA sequence: TGTGCCAGCTCGCAAAGCGCTGGCCAAAAGGCCTACAATGAGCAGTTCTTC. Translation: CASSQSAGQKAYNEQFF.

V usage is TRBV15 and J usage is TRBJ1-2, with TRBD1 identical over 9 bases. Trimming took 1 base from V and 7 from J; bases not matched to a gene: 7. This CDR3 comprises 15 residues. CDR1 and CDR2 from the germline V gene are LNHNV and YYDKDF (reference sequence). CDR3 nucleotides: TGTGCCACCAGCAGAGTCCTTACAGGGGGCGGTGGCTACACCTTC. This sequence encodes CATSRVLTGGGGYTF.

V gene TRBV30 combines with J gene TRBJ1-5, with D possibly matching TRBD1 (5 bases). V gave up 3 bases and J gave up 6 bases, with 12 bases separating them. Germline V lookup: CDR1 GTSNPN, CDR2 SVGIG (reference sequence). The CDR3 has 13 residues. CDR3 bases: TGTGCCTGGAGCCGACAGCCCGGTCAGCCCCAGCATTTT. Translated: CAWSRQPGQPQHF.

This clone was counted a few times. The chain joins TRBV7-2 to TRBJ1-2; a possible D gene is TRBD1 (5 bases). The germline V gene has CDR1 SGHTA and CDR2 FQGNSA. V gave up 5 bases and J gave up 8 bases, with 21 bases separating them. The CDR3 length is 15 residues. The CDR3 reads CASSASDTTVRGYTF. CDR3 in DNA: TGTGCCAGCAGCGCATCGGACACCACCGTTAGGGGCTACACCTTC.

This sequence joins TRBV4-2 and TRBJ2-7; D might be TRBD1 or TRBD2, each matching 5 bases. V was pared by 0 bases and J by 9 bases, with 18 bases between. Germline V gene lookup returns CDR1 LGHNA and CDR2 YNFKEQ. The CDR3 loop spans 15 amino acids. CDR3 region: CASSQDSSRGVGQYF. DNA for the CDR3: TGTGCCAGCAGCCAAGATTCGTCGCGAGGGGTAGGGCAGTACTTC.

This clone was found many times. This chain connects TRBV18 to TRBJ1-5; perhaps TRBD1 as D (6 bases). CDR1 is KGHSH, CDR2 LQKENI, per germline. Between the trimmed V and J ends, which lost 3 bases and 4 bases, there was a span of 19 bases. The CDR3 runs 17 residues. CDR3 loop: CASSPGQQGYLNQPQHF. The CDR3, as DNA: TGTGCCAGCTCACCGGGACAACAGGGCTACCTTAATCAGCCCCAGCATTTT.

V usage is TRBV6-6 and J usage is TRBJ2-5; D gene uncertain. The ends were cut back, 4 bases at V and 2 bases at J, with 5 bases in the middle. This CDR3 has 12 residues. Germline assignment: CDR1 MNHNY and CDR2 SVGAGI (reference sequence). CDR3 loop: CASSSRQETQYF. CDR3 sequence (DNA): TGTGCCAGCAGTTCCCGTCAAGAGACCCAGTACTTC.

This chain connects TRBV14 to TRBJ2-7, with a tentative D call TRBD1 (6 bases). The ends were cut back, 4 bases at V and 4 bases at J, with 17 bases in the middle. This CDR3 is built from 15 residues. From germline, CDR1 is SGHDN and CDR2 FVKESK. The CDR3 region is CASSLNRGRGYEQYF. In DNA form, the CDR3 reads TGTGCCAGCAGCCTAAATCGGGGCAGGGGATACGAGCAGTACTTC.

The chain couples TRBV5-6 to TRBJ2-1; TRBD2 agrees at 9 bases. CDR3 length: 16 amino acids. Germline trimming cut 0 bases from V and 6 bases from J; bases unmatched to any gene: 7. Per the germline V gene, CDR1 is SGHDT and CDR2 is YYEEEE. Written as DNA, the CDR3 is TGTGCCAGCAGCTTGGCCCCGACTAGCGGCGGCAATGAGCAGTTCTTC. Residues: CASSLAPTSGGNEQFF.

This clone was counted many times. This chain joins TRBV15 and TRBJ2-3; 8 bases agree with TRBD1. Germline loops: CDR1 LNHNV, CDR2 YYDKDF (reference sequence). This CDR3 has 18 residues. V gave up 0 bases and J gave up 3 bases; unmatched junction bases: 11. CDR3: CATSRDPPTGGRTDTQYF. In nucleotides, the CDR3 is TGTGCCACCAGCAGAGATCCCCCTACAGGGGGTCGTACAGATACGCAGTATTTT.

This clone was seen at least ten times. Additional DNA sequences in this sample encode the identical CDR3. The chain uses TRBV30 and TRBJ2-6; unclear D gene. V lost 0 bases and J lost 4, with 4 bases in between. CDR3 length: 13 residues. CDR1 and CDR2 from the germline V gene are GTSNPN and SVGIG (reference sequence). The CDR3 loop is CAWSVSGANVLTF. In DNA form, the CDR3 reads TGTGCCTGGAGTGTTTCCGGGGCCAACGTCCTGACTTTC.

There are a few counts of this clone. The V gene is TRBV18, the J gene TRBJ1-5; D gene unclear. The V gene lost 3 bases and the J gene lost 1 base, with 10 bases spanning the gap. The germline gives CDR1 KGHSH, CDR2 LQKENI. The CDR3 spans 15 residues. The CDR3 sequence: CASSPETQSNQPQHF. DNA of the CDR3: TGTGCCAGCTCACCGGAGACGCAGAGCAATCAGCCCCAGCATTTT.

CDR3: CASSHRWGGVDTQYF. In DNA form, the CDR3 reads TGTGCCAGTAGTCATCGTTGGGGAGGAGTGGATACGCAGTATTTT. The J gene is TRBJ2-3, the V gene TRBV19, with D possibly matching TRBD2 (6 bases). The V end was cut by 5 bases, the J end by 6 bases, with 18 bases between. This CDR3 region has 15 residues. The V gene's germline CDR1 is LNHDA and CDR2 SQIVND (reference sequence).

The V and J genes are TRBV4-1 and TRBJ2-6; 8 bases line up with TRBD1. Germline values: CDR1 MGHRA, CDR2 YSYEKL. V dropped 1 base and J dropped 4; count of bases not matched to a gene: 3. The CDR3 is 16 residues long. The CDR3 region is CASSQGQGQGANVLTF. CDR3 coding DNA: TGCGCCAGCAGCCAAGGACAGGGGCAAGGGGCCAACGTCCTGACTTTC.

This clone was detected a few times. The rearrangement uses TRBV7-2 and TRBJ1-3; TRBD1 might be the D (5 bases). Trimming removed 4 bases at V and 0 bases at J, with 10 bases between. CDR3 size: 15 residues. Germline values: CDR1 SGHTA, CDR2 FQGNSA. The CDR3 sequence is CASSSGAYSGNTIYF. For the CDR3, the DNA is TGTGCCAGCAGCTCTGGGGCCTACTCTGGAAACACCATATATTTT.

This chain uses TRBV2 with TRBJ2-7; D may be TRBD2 (5 bases). Germline lookup yields CDR1 SNHLY and CDR2 FYNNEI. V dropped 4 bases and J dropped 6 bases, with 7 bases sitting between them. The CDR3 runs 11 residues. The CDR3 DNA sequence: TGTGCCAGCAGTGTCGCGGGCGAGCAGTACTTC. This sequence encodes CASSVAGEQYF.

This clone was seen a handful of times. This sequence is one base from a far larger clone and is likely a read error. In the same sample, other DNA sequences code for this CDR3. The gene calls are TRBV11-2 and TRBJ2-7, with D unresolved. Germline CDR1 is SGHAT and CDR2 is FQNNGV. V was trimmed by 0 bases and J by 4 bases, leaving 4 bases between them. This CDR3 spans 12 amino acids. CDR3 amino acids: CASSLDRYEQYF. Written as DNA, the CDR3 is TGTGCCAGCAGCTTAGATCGGTACGAGCAGTACTTC.

J is TRBJ2-7 and V is TRBV7-2; perhaps TRBD1 as D (5 bases). CDR1 is SGHTA, CDR2 FQGNSA, per germline. Trimming took 5 bases from V and 2 from J, leaving 13 bases between them. The CDR3 has 14 residues. Here the CDR3 reads CASSRGAETYEQYF. The CDR3 DNA sequence: TGTGCCAGCAGCCGTGGGGCGGAGACCTACGAGCAGTACTTC. The variable domain in full, with the rest retrieved from reference TRBV7-2 and TRBJ2-7, is GAGVSQSPSNKVTEKGKDVELRCDPISGHTALYWYRQSLGQGLEFLIYFQGNSAPDKSGLPSDRFSAERTGGSVSTLTIQRTQQEDSAVYLCASSRGAETYEQYFGPGTRLTVT.

Only a few counts were recorded for this clone. The rearrangement links TRBV2 to TRBJ2-1; D gene ambiguous. V was trimmed by 6 bases and J by 8 bases, leaving 11 bases between them. Germline loops: CDR1 SNHLY, CDR2 FYNNEI. The CDR3 loop spans 12 amino acids. CDR3 in DNA: TGTGCCAGCAGCCCCCTGGGCTATGAGCAGTTCTTC. Its translation is CASSPLGYEQFF. Full variable domain (missing parts from reference TRBV2 and TRBJ2-1): EPEVTQTPSHQVTQMGQEVILRCVPISNHLYFYWYRQILGQKVEFLVSFYNNEISEKSEIFDDQFSVERPDGSNFTLKIRSTKLEDSAMYFCASSPLGYEQFFGPGTRLTVL.

The chain uses TRBV30 and TRBJ1-5; 10 bases map to TRBD1. From germline, CDR1 is GTSNPN and CDR2 SVGIG (reference sequence). V shed 5 bases and J 2 bases; nucleotides not matched to a gene: 6. The CDR3 loop spans 15 amino acids. For the CDR3, the DNA is TGTGCCTGGGCCGGGGACAGGGGAGGCAATCAGCCCCAGCATTTT. This gives the protein CAWAGDRGGNQPQHF.

This sequence joins TRBV7-6 and TRBJ1-2, with a possible D match to TRBD1 (6 bases). The CDR3 is made up of 13 amino acids. Per germline, CDR1 SGHVS and CDR2 FNYEAQ. Trimming shortened V by 5 bases and J by 8 bases, and 15 bases separated the two germline ends. The CDR3 nucleotides read TGTGCCAGCAGCCAGTCCGGGGGGCGCGGCTACACCTTC. Translation: CASSQSGGRGYTF.